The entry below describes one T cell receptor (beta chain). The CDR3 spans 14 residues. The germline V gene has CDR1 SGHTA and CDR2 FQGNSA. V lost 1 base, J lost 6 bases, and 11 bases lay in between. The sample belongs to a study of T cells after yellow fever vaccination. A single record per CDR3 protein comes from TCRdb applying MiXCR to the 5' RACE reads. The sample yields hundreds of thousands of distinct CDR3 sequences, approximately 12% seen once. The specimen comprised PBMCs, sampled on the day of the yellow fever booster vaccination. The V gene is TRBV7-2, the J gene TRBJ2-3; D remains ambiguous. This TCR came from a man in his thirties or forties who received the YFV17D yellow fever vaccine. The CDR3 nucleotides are TGTGCCAGCAGCTTAGATTGGGCCTCGGATACGCAGTATTTT. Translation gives CASSLDWASDTQYF.